Shown below are 6 T cell receptor beta chains from a single sample sequenced in a study of OX40 agonist ivuxolimab in advanced cancers. Assay used: immunoSEQ multiplex PCR; TCRdb lists only in-frame clones, some missing. Among 15,000 to 20,000 clones listed, about 90% were seen once. The specimen was CD4+ or CD8+ T cells sorted from blood, collected in a trial of the OX40 agonist ivuxolimab. Receptors were obtained from an adult with an advanced solid tumor such as melanoma, head and neck, liver or kidney cancer.

This clone was detected only once. This chain joins TRBV9 and TRBJ2-1; TRBD2 aligns across 10 bases. This CDR3 comprises 20 residues. Looked up from germline, CDR1 is SGDLS and CDR2 is YYNGEE. V lost 4 bases, J lost 6 bases, and 22 bases stayed unmatched. CDR3 loop: CASSKHRVLAGVGLGNEQFF. DNA for the CDR3: TGTGCCAGCAGCAAACACAGGGTTCTAGCGGGAGTCGGCCTTGGCAATGAGCAGTTCTTC.

This clone is medium-sized by share. The chain uses TRBV30 and TRBJ1-1; D is possibly TRBD1 (5 bases). This CDR3 comprises 11 residues. V lost 0 bases, J lost 11 bases, and 10 bases lay in between. Per germline, CDR1 GTSNPN and CDR2 SVGIG (reference sequence). The CDR3 sequence: CAWSVGVWAFF. CDR3 DNA sequence: TGTGCCTGGAGTGTGGGGGTATGGGCTTTCTTT.

CDR3 in amino acids: CASSLVRKWELFF. In DNA, the CDR3 is TGTGCCAGCAGCTTAGTGAGGAAGTGGGAGCTGTTTTTT. This rearrangement joins TRBV7-2 to TRBJ2-2; D unclear. The CDR3 runs to 13 residues. V lost 1 base to trimming and J lost 9 bases, with 9 bases between them. Germline CDR1 SGHTA, CDR2 FQGNSA. The full variable domain, with the rest looked up from reference TRBV7-2 and TRBJ2-2, is GAGVSQSPSNKVTEKGKDVELRCDPISGHTALYWYRQSLGQGLEFLIYFQGNSAPDKSGLPSDRFSAERTGGSVSTLTIQRTQQEDSAVYLCASSLVRKWELFFGEGSRLTVL.

In DNA, the CDR3 is TGTGCCAGCAGCTACCCCTCTAGCGGGGCCTACGAGCAGTACTTC. Translated: CASSYPSSGAYEQYF. This chain links TRBV7-9 with TRBJ2-7; 9 nucleotides match TRBD2. Germline lookup yields CDR1 SEHNR and CDR2 FQNEAQ (reference sequence). The CDR3 runs 15 residues. V dropped 4 bases and J dropped 2; count of bases not matched to a gene: 6.

This sequence joins TRBV27 and TRBJ2-7; D tentatively reads TRBD1 or TRBD2 (6 bases each). This CDR3 region has 16 residues. Trimming left V 2 bases short and J 5 bases short, with 19 bases between. Germline CDR1 and CDR2: MNHEY and SMNVEV (reference sequence). In DNA, the CDR3 is TGTGCCAGCAGTTTAGGGGGCGTTCTAGCTAGCGACGAGCAGTACTTC. Amino acid sequence: CASSLGGVLASDEQYF.

This clone was seen only once. The chain links TRBV11-1 to TRBJ2-7, with 7 bases matching TRBD1. Germline CDR1 and CDR2: SGHAT and FQDESV (reference sequence). CDR3 length: 13 residues. The V segment lost 4 bases and the J segment 2 bases; nucleotides outside the gene matches: 2. CDR3: CASSWGQTYEQYF. CDR3 in DNA: TGTGCCAGCAGCTGGGGACAGACCTACGAGCAGTACTTC. The full variable domain, rest sourced from reference TRBV11-1 and TRBJ2-7, is EAEVAQSPRYKITEKSQAVAFWCDPISGHATLYWYRQILGQGPELLVQFQDESVVDDSQLPKDRFSAERLKGVDSTLKIQPAELGDSAMYLCASSWGQTYEQYFGPGTRLTVT.